This T cell receptor beta chain was recorded in a study of shared clonotypes between healthy human individuals (dated by TCRdb to about 2020). The study in broad terms: The cohort included three men and a couple of women between 18 and 49 years of age. Blood TCR repertoires of roughly five healthy adults were deeply sequenced to estimate repertoire size and the extent of clonotype sharing between individuals. To increase sequencing depth and limit assay-specific biases, different laboratories used diverse techniques to prepare libraries and sequence TCR repertoires. Per donor, leukapheresis produced somewhere between about 0.85 and 8.9 billion PBMCs. Summary of the overall study and its limitations: Sampling was restricted to blood, and TCR repertoires in tissue are likely to differ from TCR repertoires in blood. The genetic and exposure-history diversity represented was limited by the small number of donors. Pairwise subsampling indicated that sequencing depth was expected to affect the degree of clonotype sharing among donors.

V is clipped by 2 bases and J by 3 bases, and the sequence between their germline boundaries is 13 bases long. Based on the germline V gene, the CDR1 and CDR2 sequences are KGHSH and LQKENI. The CDR3 has 15 amino acids, counting the end cysteine and phenylalanine. Of the read, only the CDR3 DNA is kept; its 45 bases are in frame from base 1. Donors were healthy HIV-negative adults with no recently reported acute infections or vaccinations. Only Caucasian adults living in Nashville, Tennessee, USA were represented among the donors. In the unsorted samples, some 94 million PBMCs were counted, and genomic DNA was extracted using the QIAamp DNA Blood Mini kit. Blood was obtained by leukapheresis, after which PBMCs were separated by Ficoll-Histopaque density gradient centrifugation and cryopreserved in liquid nitrogen vapor phase. With respect to this clone: The antigen this receptor binds is unknown. No much larger clone exists at a distance of one base, and base qualities are not known.

TCR CDR3 regions were amplified from genomic DNA by multiplex PCR using the deep immunoSEQ assay. Extracted genomic DNA from each cell subset was spread evenly across all wells of several immunoSEQ 96-well plates, with each plate serving as a replicate. Each replicate PCR for unsorted PBMC received roughly 300 ng genomic DNA, equal to tens of thousands of T cell genomes. Ten immunoSEQ deep assay plates were used to sequence unsorted PBMC genomic DNA. Purified libraries were quantified with a Qubit 3.0 fluorometer, sized on a Bioanalyzer 2100, and re-quantified with the KAPA Library Quantification kit. Every immunoSEQ 96-well plate was sequenced on a dedicated single-read 150-cycle Illumina NextSeq 550 flow cell. The authors processed their data as follows. Because only junctional sequences without quality scores were contained in the immunoSEQ output, filtering matching that applied to full-length reads could not be performed. To assign V/J genes and CDR3, sequences were annotated using PyIR, a Python wrapper for IgBLAST v1.9, with IMGT germline references. Any read was removed if the V/J assignment was weak (E-value above 1e-6), the CDR3 was missing, or the read contained stop codons, out-of-frame junctions, or ambiguous translated residues. V3J clonotypes were defined as sequences sharing an identical inferred V gene, J gene, and CDR3 amino acid sequence. To compute the percentage overlap between repertoires, the number of shared unique clonotypes was divided by the size of the smaller repertoire. Repertoire richness was assessed with RTK rarefaction, the Chao1 estimator, and Recon v2.1 estimates of unobserved clonotypes. In TCRdb, the immuneACCESS table is reduced to in-frame sequences with V and J assigned. These tables do not hold every clone; where another copy was compared, an unresolved V gene accounts for under half, and the others remain unexplained. D and trimming come from the DNA, and the V and J calls and clone size come from that table. In all, the sample holds some 490,000 clones, and around 73% of those were seen once. About 11% of the sample goes to the ten largest clones.

The chain is assembled from TRBV18 and TRBJ1-1; no D gene can be assigned with confidence. What was sequenced was PBMCs. The sequence came from a woman between 35 and 50 years old in good health. Some clones in this sample may be carry-over from other donors' samples. The CDR3 region has the sequence CASSPTTTRDTEAFF. The sequenced DNA is TGTGCCAGCTCACCAACGACAACGCGGGACACTGAAGCTTTCTTT.